This entry lists 11 T cell receptor beta chains sequenced from one sample in a study of cytomegalovirus exposure and HLA in healthy donors. 60 Vbeta and 13 Jbeta primers were used in PCR. The repertoire was sequenced with immunoSEQ multiplex PCR; TCRdb's copy has only in-frame clones and lacks some. The data show about 130,000 clones, approximately 70% seen once. Sample: PBMCs. These TCRs come from a woman aged 55-75 years in good health and CMV-seropositive.

V gene TRBV7-6 combines with J gene TRBJ2-7, with TRBD2 matching over 12 bases. The CDR3 spans 17 residues. Trimming cost V 1 base and J 2 bases; bases outside gene matches: 6. Per germline, CDR1 SGHVS and CDR2 FNYEAQ. The CDR3 nucleotides read TGTGCCAGCAGCTTAGATAGTGGACTAGCGGGGACCTACGAGCAGTACTTC. This translates into CASSLDSGLAGTYEQYF.

The V call is TRBV28, the J call TRBJ2-1; D is perhaps TRBD1 (6 bases). This CDR3 region has 17 residues. Trimming pared 5 bases from V and 5 bases from J, leaving 22 bases between. Germline V CDR1 and CDR2: MDHEN, SYDVKM. This CDR3 is CASSPPLGGRGNNEQFF. The CDR3 nucleotides are TGTGCCAGCAGTCCCCCCTTAGGGGGTAGGGGAAACAATGAGCAGTTCTTC.

The CDR3 bases are TGTGCCAGCAGCTTGGAGGGGGCGGGTCAGCCCCAGCATTTT. It translates to CASSLEGAGQPQHF. V usage is TRBV5-4 and J usage is TRBJ1-5; 7 nucleotides agree with TRBD1. V lost 0 bases and J lost 6; bases outside the gene matches: 3. Germline V gene sequence: CDR1 SGHNT, CDR2 YYREEE (reference sequence). The CDR3 extends over 14 amino acids.

As DNA, the CDR3 is TGTGCCAGCAGAACAGGGACTGAAGCTTTCTTT. This translates into CASRTGTEAFF. The chain carries TRBV28 and TRBJ1-1; D is possibly TRBD1 (6 bases). The V gene's germline CDR1 is MDHEN and CDR2 SYDVKM. V lost 6 bases and J 5 bases, leaving 7 bases between the germline ends. This CDR3 region has 11 residues.

V gene TRBV14 combines with J gene TRBJ1-1; 8 positions match TRBD1. Per germline, CDR1 SGHDN and CDR2 FVKESK. The ends lost 3 bases at V and 3 bases at J; junction bases unmatched: 0. The CDR3 extends over 13 amino acids. The CDR3 loop reads CASSQTGDTEAFF. The DNA for the CDR3 is TGTGCCAGCAGCCAGACAGGGGACACTGAAGCTTTCTTT.

This clone was seen a few times. The genes are TRBV27 and TRBJ1-2; D is perhaps TRBD1 (6 bases). Trimming took off 2 bases at V and 5 bases at J, with 18 bases between the two ends. The CDR3 loop spans 16 amino acids. CDR1 is MNHEY, CDR2 SMNVEV, per germline (reference sequence). CDR3 nucleotide sequence: TGTGCCAGCAGTTTAAGTTGGACAGAACCCCTTTATGGCTACACCTTC. Translating gives CASSLSWTEPLYGYTF.

The CDR3 region has the DNA TGTGCCAGCACCGAGACAGGGGTCAGAAGTGAAAAACTGTTTTTT. This encodes CASTETGVRSEKLFF. The chain has TRBV7-3 and TRBJ1-4; 8 bases map to TRBD1. V was pared by 7 bases and J by 7 bases, with 11 bases of the junction left unmatched. Germline loops: CDR1 SGHTA, CDR2 FQGTGA. CDR3 length: 15 residues.

The V and J genes are TRBV5-4 and TRBJ1-1; D is possibly TRBD1 (6 bases). This CDR3 region has 16 residues. CDR1 SGHNT and CDR2 YYREEE come from the germline V gene (reference sequence). Trimming left V 5 bases short and J 0 bases short, with 17 bases between. The CDR3 DNA reads as TGTGCCAGCAGGGCGACCCGGGGGGGCATGAACACTGAAGCTTTCTTT. It codes for CASRATRGGMNTEAFF.

To note about this clone: The same CDR3 also results from other DNA sequences found in this sample. The V gene is TRBV19, the J gene TRBJ1-2; TRBD1 aligns across 10 bases. V trimming: 1 base; J trimming: 3 bases; junction bases outside the gene matches: 5. Germline CDR1 reads LNHDA; CDR2 reads SQIVND (reference sequence). The CDR3 sequence is 16 residues long. The CDR3 loop reads CASSIAGQGGHYGYTF. In nucleotides, the CDR3 is TGTGCCAGTAGTATAGCCGGACAGGGGGGTCACTATGGCTACACCTTC.

CDR3 residues: CSVETRGTGMDGYTF. In DNA form, the CDR3 reads TGCAGCGTTGAAACCCGCGGCACGGGGATGGATGGCTACACCTTC. The J gene is TRBJ1-2, the V gene TRBV29-1; the D is unclear. V lost 2 bases and J lost 6, with 19 bases in between. Germline V gene data show CDR1 as SQVTM and CDR2 as ANQGSEA. The CDR3 sequence is 15 residues long. Full variable domain (rest looked up from reference TRBV29-1 and TRBJ1-2): SAVISQKPSRDICQRGTSLTIQCQVDSQVTMMFWYRQQPGQSLTLIATANQGSEATYESGFVIDKFPISRPNLTFSTLTVSNMSPEDSSIYLCSVETRGTGMDGYTFGSGTRLTVV.

The chain recombines TRBV6-5 with TRBJ2-5; possible D gene TRBD1, 6 bases. The germline V and J ends were trimmed by 6 bases and 7 bases, with 18 bases remaining between them. The CDR3 runs 14 residues. Germline assignment: CDR1 MNHEY and CDR2 SVGAGI. In DNA, the CDR3 is TGTGCCAGCAGGTTCCGGGACACCCTTTGGACCCAGTACTTC. It is translated as CASRFRDTLWTQYF.